A selection of T cell receptor beta chains follows, all from one sample in a study of blood T cell repertoires in COVID-19. Profiling relied on immunoSEQ multiplex PCR, and the TCRdb table lists in-frame clones only, not all of them. The sample lists under 250,000 clones, more than 75% seen once, with 10% to 15% in the top ten. Source material: peripheral blood. The receptors were sampled from a woman aged 40 to 50 with acute or convalescent COVID-19. CDR3s include the opening cysteine and the closing phenylalanine or tryptophan. The D gene is left open where the match is weak.

TRBJ2-3 - TRBV14 CASSQRTGRATDTQYF TGTGCCAGCAGCCAGAGGACAGGGAGGGCGACAGATACGCAGTATTTT
TRBJ2-1 TRBD2 TRBV10-3 CATGLAGPSSYNEQFF TGTGCCACGGGACTAGCGGGCCCTAGCTCCTACAATGAGCAGTTCTTC
TRBJ2-1 TRBD1 TRBV5-1 CASSLAGTGNNEQFF TGCGCCAGCAGCTTGGCCGGGACAGGGAACAATGAGCAGTTCTTC
TRBJ1-2 TRBD1 TRBV5-1 CASSPGQGGLVRGYTF TGCGCCAGCAGCCCCGGACAGGGGGGTCTTGTGAGGGGCTACACCTTC
TRBJ1-4 - TRBV2 CASKRGEKLFF TGTGCCAGCAAGCGGGGGGAAAAACTGTTTTTT
TRBJ1-2 TRBD1 TRBV11-2 CASSADRGDGYTF TGTGCCAGCAGCGCGGACAGGGGGGATGGCTACACCTTC
TRBJ2-1 - TRBV24-1 CATSDLGPDLGGEQFF TGTGCCACCAGTGATTTGGGGCCGGACTTAGGGGGTGAGCAGTTCTTC
TRBJ2-7 - TRBV4-1 CASSPTRQVTQQYF TGCGCCAGCAGTCCTACCCGTCAGGTCACCCAGCAGTACTTC
TRBJ2-2 TRBD2 TRBV2 CASRLAGFFTGELFF TGTGCCAGCAGATTAGCGGGATTTTTCACCGGGGAGCTGTTTTTT
TRBJ1-2 TRBD1 TRBV15 CATSYGTGDYFYGYTF TGTGCCACCAGCTACGGGACAGGGGATTACTTCTATGGCTACACCTTC
TRBJ2-3 TRBD2 TRBV10-2 CASSEPRLAGELTDTQYF TGCGCCAGCAGTGAGCCTAGACTAGCGGGTGAGTTGACAGATACGCAGTATTTT
TRBJ1-1 TRBD1 TRBV12-5 CASGFQGGNTEAFF TGTGCTAGTGGTTTCCAGGGGGGAAACACTGAAGCTTTCTTT
TRBJ2-3 TRBD2 TRBV7-2 CASSLDGTNSRDTQYF TGTGCCAGCAGCTTAGACGGGACTAACTCACGGGATACGCAGTATTTT